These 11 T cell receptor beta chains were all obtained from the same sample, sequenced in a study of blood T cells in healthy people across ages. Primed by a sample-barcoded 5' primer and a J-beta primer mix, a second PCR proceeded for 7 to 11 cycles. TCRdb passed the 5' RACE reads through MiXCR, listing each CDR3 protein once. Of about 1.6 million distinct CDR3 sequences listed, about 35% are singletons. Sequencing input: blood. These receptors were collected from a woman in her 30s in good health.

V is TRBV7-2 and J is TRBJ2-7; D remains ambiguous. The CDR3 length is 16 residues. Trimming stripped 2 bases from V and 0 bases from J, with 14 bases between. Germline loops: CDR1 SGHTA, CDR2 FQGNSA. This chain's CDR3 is CASSLKADPFSYEQYF. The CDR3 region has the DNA TGTGCCAGCAGCTTAAAGGCGGACCCTTTCTCCTACGAGCAGTACTTC.

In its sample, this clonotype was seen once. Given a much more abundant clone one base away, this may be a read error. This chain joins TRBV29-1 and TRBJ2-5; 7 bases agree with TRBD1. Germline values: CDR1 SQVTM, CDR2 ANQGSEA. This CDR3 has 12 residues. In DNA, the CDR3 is TGCAGCGGGCTTTTGGGGACAGAGCCCCAGTACTTC. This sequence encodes CSGLLGTEPQYF.

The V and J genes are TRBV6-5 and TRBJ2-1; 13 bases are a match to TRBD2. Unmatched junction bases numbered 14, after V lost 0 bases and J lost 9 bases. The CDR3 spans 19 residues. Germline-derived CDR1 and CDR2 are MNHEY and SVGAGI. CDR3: CASSYSGLAGVRRTSEQFF. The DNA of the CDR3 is TGTGCCAGCAGTTACTCAGGACTAGCGGGAGTAAGGCGTACAAGTGAGCAGTTCTTC.

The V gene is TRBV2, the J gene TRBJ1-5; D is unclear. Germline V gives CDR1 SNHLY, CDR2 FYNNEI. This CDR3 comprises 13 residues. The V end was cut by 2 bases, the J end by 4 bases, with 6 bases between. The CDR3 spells CASSERVNQPQHF. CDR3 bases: TGTGCCAGCAGTGAAAGGGTAAATCAGCCCCAGCATTTT.

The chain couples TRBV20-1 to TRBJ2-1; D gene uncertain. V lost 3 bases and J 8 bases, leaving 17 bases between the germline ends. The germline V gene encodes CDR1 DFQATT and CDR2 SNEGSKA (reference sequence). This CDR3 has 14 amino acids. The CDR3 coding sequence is TGCAGTGCTAGCCCTAATTTAGGGTGCGATGAGCAGTTCTTC. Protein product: CSASPNLGCDEQFF.

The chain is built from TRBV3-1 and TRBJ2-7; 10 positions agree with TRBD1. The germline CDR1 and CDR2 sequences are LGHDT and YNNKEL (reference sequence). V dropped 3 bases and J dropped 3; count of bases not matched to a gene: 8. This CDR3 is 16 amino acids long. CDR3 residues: CASSQTGGVKDYEQYF. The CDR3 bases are TGTGCCAGCAGCCAGACAGGGGGCGTAAAGGACTACGAGCAGTACTTC.

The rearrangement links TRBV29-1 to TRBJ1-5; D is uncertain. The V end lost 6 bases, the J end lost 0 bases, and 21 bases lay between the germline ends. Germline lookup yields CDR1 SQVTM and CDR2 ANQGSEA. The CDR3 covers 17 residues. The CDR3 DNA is TGCAGCGTCGTACTACGGGCCGCGGGGTATAGCAATCAGCCCCAGCATTTT. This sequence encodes CSVVLRAAGYSNQPQHF.

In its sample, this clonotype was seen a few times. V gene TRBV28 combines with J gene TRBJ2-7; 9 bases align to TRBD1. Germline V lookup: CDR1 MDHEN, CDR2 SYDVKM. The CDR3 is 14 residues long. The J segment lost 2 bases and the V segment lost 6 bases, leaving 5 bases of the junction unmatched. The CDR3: CASRDRGLTYEQYF. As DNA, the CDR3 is TGTGCCAGCAGGGACAGGGGACTTACCTACGAGCAGTACTTC.

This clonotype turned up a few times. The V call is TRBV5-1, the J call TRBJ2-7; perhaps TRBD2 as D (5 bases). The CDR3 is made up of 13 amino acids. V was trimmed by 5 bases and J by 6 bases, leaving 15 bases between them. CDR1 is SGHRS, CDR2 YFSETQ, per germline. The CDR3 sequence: CASSRIGEIEQYF. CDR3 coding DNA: TGCGCCAGCAGTCGAATTGGGGAGATCGAGCAGTACTTC.

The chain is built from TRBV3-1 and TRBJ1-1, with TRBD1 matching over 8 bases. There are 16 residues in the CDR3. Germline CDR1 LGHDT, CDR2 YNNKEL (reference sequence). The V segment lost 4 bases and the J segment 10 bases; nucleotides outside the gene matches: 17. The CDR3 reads CASSLWGTGKRRGAFF. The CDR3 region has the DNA TGTGCCAGCAGCCTTTGGGGGACAGGTAAACGTCGGGGAGCTTTCTTT.

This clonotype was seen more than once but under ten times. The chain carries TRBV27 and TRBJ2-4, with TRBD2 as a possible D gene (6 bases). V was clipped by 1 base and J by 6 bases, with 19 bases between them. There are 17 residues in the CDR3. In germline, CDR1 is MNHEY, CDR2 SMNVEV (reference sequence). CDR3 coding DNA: TGTGCCAGCAGTTTATACCCCCCTCGCGGGATAGGAAACATTCAGTACTTC. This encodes CASSLYPPRGIGNIQYF.